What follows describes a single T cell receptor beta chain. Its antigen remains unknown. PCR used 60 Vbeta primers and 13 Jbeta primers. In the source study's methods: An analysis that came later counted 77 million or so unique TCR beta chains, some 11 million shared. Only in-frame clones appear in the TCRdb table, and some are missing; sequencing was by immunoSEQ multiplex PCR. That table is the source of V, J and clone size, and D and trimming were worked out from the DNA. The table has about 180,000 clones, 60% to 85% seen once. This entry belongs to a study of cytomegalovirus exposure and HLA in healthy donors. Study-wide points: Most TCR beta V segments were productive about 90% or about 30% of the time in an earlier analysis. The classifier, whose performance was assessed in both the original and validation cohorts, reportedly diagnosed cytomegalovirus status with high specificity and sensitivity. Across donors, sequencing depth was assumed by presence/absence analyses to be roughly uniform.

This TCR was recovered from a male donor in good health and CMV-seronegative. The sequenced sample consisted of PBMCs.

CDR3 region: CASRDFLDTQYF. CDR3 DNA: TGCGCCAGCAGGGACTTTCTGGATACGCAGTATTTT. V gene TRBV5-1 combines with J gene TRBJ2-3, with a weak D call TRBD2 (5 bases). V lost 5 bases and J 6 bases, leaving 10 bases between the germline ends. Looked up from germline, CDR1 is SGHRS and CDR2 is YFSETQ. There are 12 residues in the CDR3.